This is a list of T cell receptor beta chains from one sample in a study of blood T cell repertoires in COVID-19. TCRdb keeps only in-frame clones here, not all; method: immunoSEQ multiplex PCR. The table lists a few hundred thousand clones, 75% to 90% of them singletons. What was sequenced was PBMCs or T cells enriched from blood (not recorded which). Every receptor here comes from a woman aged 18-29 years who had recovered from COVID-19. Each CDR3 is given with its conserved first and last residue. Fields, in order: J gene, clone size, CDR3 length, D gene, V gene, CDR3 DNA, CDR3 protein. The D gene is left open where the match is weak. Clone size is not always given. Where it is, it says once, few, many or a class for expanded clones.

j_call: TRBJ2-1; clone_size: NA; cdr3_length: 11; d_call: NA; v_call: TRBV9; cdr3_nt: TGTGCCAGCAGCTTTAACAATGAGCAGTTCTTC; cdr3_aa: CASSFNNEQFF
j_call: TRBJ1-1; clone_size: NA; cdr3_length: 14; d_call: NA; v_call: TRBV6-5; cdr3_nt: TGTGCCAGCAGTTACTCGCACGGAGGGACTGAAGCTTTCTTT; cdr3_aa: CASSYSHGGTEAFF
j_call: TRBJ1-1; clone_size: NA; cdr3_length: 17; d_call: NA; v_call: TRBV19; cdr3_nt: TGTGCCAGTAGTATAGACATCAACAGGGCCCGAGGGGCTGAAGCTTTCTTT; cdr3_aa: CASSIDINRARGAEAFF
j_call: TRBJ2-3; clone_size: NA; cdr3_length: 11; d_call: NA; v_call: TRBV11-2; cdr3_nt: TGTGCCAGCCTTAGCACAGATACGCAGTATTTT; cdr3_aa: CASLSTDTQYF
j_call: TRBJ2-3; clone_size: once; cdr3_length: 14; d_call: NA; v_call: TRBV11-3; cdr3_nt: TGTGCCAGCAGCCCTAGACAGGACACAGATACGCAGTATTTT; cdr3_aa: CASSPRQDTDTQYF
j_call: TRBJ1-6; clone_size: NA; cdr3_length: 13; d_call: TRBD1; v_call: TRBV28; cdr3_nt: TGTGCCAGCAGTGGGACAGGGGATTCACCCCTCCACTTT; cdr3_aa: CASSGTGDSPLHF
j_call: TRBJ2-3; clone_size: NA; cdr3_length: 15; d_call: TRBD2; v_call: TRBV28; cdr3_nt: TGTGCCAGCAGTTATAGCGGGGGGTTCACAGATACGCAGTATTTT; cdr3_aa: CASSYSGGFTDTQYF
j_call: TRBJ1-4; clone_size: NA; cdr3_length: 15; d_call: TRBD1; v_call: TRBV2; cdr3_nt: TGTGCCAGCAGTGACCAGACAGGGGCGGGGGAAAAACTGTTTTTT; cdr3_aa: CASSDQTGAGEKLFF
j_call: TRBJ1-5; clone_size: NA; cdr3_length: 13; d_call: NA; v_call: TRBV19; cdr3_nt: TGTGCCAGTAGTTCAGGGATCGGCCAGCCCCAGCATTTT; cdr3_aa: CASSSGIGQPQHF
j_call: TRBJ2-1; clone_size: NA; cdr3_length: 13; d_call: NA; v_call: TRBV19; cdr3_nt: TGTGCCAGTAATAATAATCTAGGCAATGAGCAGTTCTTC; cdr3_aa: CASNNNLGNEQFF
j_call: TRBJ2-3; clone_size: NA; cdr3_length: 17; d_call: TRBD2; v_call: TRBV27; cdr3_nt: TGTGCCAGCAGTCCCCCGGGACTAGCGGGCTACACAGATACGCAGTATTTT; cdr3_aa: CASSPPGLAGYTDTQYF
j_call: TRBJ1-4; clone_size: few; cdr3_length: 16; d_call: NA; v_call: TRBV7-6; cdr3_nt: TGTGCCAGCAGCCGCGGGGGGCGCCGGGTGGATGAAAAACTGTTTTTT; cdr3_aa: CASSRGGRRVDEKLFF
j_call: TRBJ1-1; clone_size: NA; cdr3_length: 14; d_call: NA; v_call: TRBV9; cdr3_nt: TGTGCCAGCAGCGTAGTAGGCGGGGGCACTGAAGCTTTCTTT; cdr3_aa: CASSVVGGGTEAFF
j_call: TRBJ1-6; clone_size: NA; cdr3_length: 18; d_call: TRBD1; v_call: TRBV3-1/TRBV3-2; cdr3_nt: TGTGCCAGCAGCCAAGTTTCCGGGACAGGAACGTATAATTCACCCCTCCACTTT; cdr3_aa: CASSQVSGTGTYNSPLHF
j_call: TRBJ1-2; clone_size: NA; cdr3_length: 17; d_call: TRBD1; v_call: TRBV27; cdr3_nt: TGTGCCAGCAGTAAGCGGGGGGGACAGGGGGCTAACTATGGCTACACCTTC; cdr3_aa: CASSKRGGQGANYGYTF
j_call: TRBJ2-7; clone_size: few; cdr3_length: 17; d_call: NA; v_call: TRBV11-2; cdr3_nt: TGTGCCAGCAGCCCCCTAAGGCGGGGTAACAGCTCCTACGAGCAGTACTTC; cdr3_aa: CASSPLRRGNSSYEQYF
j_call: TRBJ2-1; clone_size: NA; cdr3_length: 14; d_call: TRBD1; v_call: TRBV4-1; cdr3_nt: TGCGCCAGCAGCCTAGGGACAGGCCCCAATGAGCAGTTCTTC; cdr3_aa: CASSLGTGPNEQFF
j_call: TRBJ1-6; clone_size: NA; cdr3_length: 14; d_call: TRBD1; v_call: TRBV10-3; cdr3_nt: TGTGCCATCAGGGGACAGTGGGACAATTCACCCCTCCACTTT; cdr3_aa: CAIRGQWDNSPLHF
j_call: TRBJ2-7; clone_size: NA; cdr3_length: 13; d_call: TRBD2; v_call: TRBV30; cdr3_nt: TGTGCCTGGCTAAATAGCGGGGCCTACGAGCAGTACTTC; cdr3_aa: CAWLNSGAYEQYF
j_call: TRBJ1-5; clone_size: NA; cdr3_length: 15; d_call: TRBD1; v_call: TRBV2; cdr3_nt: TGTGCCAGCAGTTTAAGACAGGGATTATATCAGCCCCAGCATTTT; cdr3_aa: CASSLRQGLYQPQHF
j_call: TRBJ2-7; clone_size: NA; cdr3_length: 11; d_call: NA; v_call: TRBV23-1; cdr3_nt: TGCGCCAGCAGTCAATCGGGGCAGGCTTTCTTC; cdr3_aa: CASSQSGQAFF
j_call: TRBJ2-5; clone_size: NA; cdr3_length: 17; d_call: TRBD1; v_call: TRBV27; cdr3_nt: TGTGCCAGCAAGGGGACCCCTTCGACAGGGGGCCAAGAGACCCAGTACTTC; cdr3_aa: CASKGTPSTGGQETQYF
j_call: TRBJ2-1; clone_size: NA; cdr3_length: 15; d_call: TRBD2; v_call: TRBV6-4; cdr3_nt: TGTGCCAGCAGCCCCCCCAACGGGGGGGTAAATGAGCAGTTCTTC; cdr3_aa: CASSPPNGGVNEQFF
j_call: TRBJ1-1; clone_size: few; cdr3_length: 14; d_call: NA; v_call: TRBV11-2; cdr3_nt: TGTGCCAGCAGCCGTGTGATACAGGGAACTGAAGCTTTCTTT; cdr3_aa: CASSRVIQGTEAFF
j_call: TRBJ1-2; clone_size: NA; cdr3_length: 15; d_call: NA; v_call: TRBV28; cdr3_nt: TGTGCCAGCAGTTTGGCCGGACAGCTCCACTATGGCTACACCTTC; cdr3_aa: CASSLAGQLHYGYTF
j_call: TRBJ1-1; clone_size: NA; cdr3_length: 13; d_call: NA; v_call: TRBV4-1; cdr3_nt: TGCGCCAGCAGCCAACTTTTGGTTCAGGAAGCTTTCTTT; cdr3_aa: CASSQLLVQEAFF
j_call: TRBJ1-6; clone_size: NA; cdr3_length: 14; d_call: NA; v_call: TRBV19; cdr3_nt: TGTGCCAGCAAAACCAAAACAGCTAATTCACCCCTCCACTTT; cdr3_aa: CASKTKTANSPLHF
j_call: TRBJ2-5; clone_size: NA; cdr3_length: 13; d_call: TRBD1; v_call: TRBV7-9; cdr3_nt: TGTGCCAGCAGAGCCACAGGGGAGGAGACCCAGTACTTC; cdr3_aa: CASRATGEETQYF
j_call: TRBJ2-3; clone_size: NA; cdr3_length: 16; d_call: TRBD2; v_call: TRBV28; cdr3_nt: TGTGCCAGCACCGCCGGGGGACTAGCGGGGCGGGATACGCAGTATTTT; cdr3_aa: CASTAGGLAGRDTQYF
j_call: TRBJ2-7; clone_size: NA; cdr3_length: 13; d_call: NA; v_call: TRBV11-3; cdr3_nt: TGTGCCAGCAGCGCTGCCCAGGGCTACGAGCAGTACTTC; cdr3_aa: CASSAAQGYEQYF
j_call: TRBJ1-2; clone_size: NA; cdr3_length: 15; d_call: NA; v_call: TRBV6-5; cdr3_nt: TGTGCCAGCAGAGACCAGGGCGGTGGGCACTATGGCTACACCTTC; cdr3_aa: CASRDQGGGHYGYTF
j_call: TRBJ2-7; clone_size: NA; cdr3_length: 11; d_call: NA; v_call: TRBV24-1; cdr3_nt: TGTGCCACCAGTGATTTAACTAGCAAGTACTTC; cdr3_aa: CATSDLTSKYF
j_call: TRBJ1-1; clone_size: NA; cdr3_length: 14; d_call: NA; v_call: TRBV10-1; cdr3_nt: TGCGCCAGCAGTGACTTACAGGGTCCCACTGAAGCTTTCTTT; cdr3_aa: CASSDLQGPTEAFF
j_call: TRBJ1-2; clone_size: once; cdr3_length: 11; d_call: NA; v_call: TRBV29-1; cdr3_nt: TGCAGCGTTGTGTTAAACTATGGCTACACCTTC; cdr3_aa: CSVVLNYGYTF
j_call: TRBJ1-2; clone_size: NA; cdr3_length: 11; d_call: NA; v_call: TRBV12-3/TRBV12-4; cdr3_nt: TGTGCCAGCAGTCTCTGGCATAGCTACACCTTC; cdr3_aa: CASSLWHSYTF
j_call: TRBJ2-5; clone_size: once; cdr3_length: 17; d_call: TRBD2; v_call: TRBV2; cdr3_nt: TGTGCCAGCAGCAAAACTAGCGGGGGAGCTTCAAGAGAGACCCAGTACTTC; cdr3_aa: CASSKTSGGASRETQYF
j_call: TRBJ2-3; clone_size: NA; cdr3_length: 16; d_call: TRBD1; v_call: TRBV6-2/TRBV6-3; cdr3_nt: TGTGCCAGCAGTTCTCCCCGGGACAGGGGCCCAGATACGCAGTATTTT; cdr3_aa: CASSSPRDRGPDTQYF
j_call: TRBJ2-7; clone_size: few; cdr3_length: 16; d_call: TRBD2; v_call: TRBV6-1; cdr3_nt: TGTGCCAGCAGTGAAGCGCCCAGCGGGGGTCCCTACGAGCAGTACTTC; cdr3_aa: CASSEAPSGGPYEQYF
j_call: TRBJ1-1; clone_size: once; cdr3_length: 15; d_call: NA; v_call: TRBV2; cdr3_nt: TGTGCCGGGTCTCCCACAACAGGATCGAACACTGAAGCTTTCTTT; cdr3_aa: CAGSPTTGSNTEAFF
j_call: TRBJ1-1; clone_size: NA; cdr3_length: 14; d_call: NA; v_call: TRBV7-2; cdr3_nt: TGTGCCAGCAGCCTCGAGGCCTCGAACACTGAAGCTTTCTTT; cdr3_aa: CASSLEASNTEAFF
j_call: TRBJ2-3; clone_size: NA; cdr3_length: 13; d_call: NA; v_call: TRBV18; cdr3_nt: TGTGCCAGCTCCCCTAATAAGGGGGATACGCAGTATTTT; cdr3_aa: CASSPNKGDTQYF
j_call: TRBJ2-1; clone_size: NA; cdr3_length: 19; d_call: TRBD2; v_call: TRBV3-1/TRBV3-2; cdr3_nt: TGTGCCAGCAGCCCGACTAGCACCCTGGTGCCTAGCTCCTACAATGAGCAGTTCTTC; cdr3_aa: CASSPTSTLVPSSYNEQFF
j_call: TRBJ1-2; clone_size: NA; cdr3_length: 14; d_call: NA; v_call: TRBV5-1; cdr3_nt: TGCGCCAGCAGCTCCCCCTCAGGGAACTATGGCTACACCTTC; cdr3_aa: CASSSPSGNYGYTF
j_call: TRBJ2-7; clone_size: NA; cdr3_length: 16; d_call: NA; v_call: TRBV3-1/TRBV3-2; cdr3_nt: TGTGCCAGCAGCCAAACCGACCTGGACTGGTCTAACGAGCAGTACTTC; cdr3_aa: CASSQTDLDWSNEQYF
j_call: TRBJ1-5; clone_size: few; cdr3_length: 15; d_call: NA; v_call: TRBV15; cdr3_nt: TGTGCCACCAGCAGAGATCTTCTTAGCAATCAGCCCCAGCATTTT; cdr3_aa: CATSRDLLSNQPQHF
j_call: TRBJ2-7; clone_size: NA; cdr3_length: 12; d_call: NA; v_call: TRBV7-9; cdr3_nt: TGTGCCAGCTCCCCTCGGTCCTACGAGCAGTACTTC; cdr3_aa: CASSPRSYEQYF
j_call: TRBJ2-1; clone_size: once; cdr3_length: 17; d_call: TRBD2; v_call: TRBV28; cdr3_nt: TGTGCCAGCAGCCGTCCCACTAGCGGGGGACCATACAATGAGCAGTTCTTC; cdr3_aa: CASSRPTSGGPYNEQFF
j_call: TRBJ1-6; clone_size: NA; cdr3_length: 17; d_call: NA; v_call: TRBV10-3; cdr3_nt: TGTGCCATCAGTGACGACAGCCTGACCTCCTATAATTCACCCCTCCACTTT; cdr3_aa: CAISDDSLTSYNSPLHF
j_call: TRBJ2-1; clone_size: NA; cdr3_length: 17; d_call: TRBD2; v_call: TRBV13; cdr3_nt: TGTGCCAGCAGTTTTCCTTCTAGCGGGGGATCCTACAATGAGCAGTTCTTC; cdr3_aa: CASSFPSSGGSYNEQFF
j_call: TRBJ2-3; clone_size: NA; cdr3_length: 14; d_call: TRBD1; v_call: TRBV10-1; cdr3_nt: TGCGCCAGCAGCAGACAGGGGGGCACAGATACGCAGTATTTT; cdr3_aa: CASSRQGGTDTQYF
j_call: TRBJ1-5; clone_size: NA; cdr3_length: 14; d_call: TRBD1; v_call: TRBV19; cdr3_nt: TGTGCCAGTAGTATGGGACAGGCGATCTGGCCCCAGCATTTT; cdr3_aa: CASSMGQAIWPQHF
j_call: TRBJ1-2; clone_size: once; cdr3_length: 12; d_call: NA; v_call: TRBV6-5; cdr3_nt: TGTGCCAGCAGTTTCCGGCAGGGAACATACACCTTC; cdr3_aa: CASSFRQGTYTF
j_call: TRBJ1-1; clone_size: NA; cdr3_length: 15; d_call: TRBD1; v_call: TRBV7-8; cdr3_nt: TGTGCCAGCAGCTTACGACAGGGTGTGAACACTGAAGCTTTCTTT; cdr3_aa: CASSLRQGVNTEAFF
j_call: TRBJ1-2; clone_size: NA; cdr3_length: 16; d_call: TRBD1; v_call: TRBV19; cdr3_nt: TGTGCCAGTAGTGTTGCCCGTTCCGGGACAGGATATGGCTACACCTTC; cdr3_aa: CASSVARSGTGYGYTF
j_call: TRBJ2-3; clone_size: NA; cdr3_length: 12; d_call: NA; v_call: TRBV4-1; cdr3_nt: TGCGCCAGCAGCCCCAGGCAGGATACGCAGTATTTT; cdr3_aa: CASSPRQDTQYF